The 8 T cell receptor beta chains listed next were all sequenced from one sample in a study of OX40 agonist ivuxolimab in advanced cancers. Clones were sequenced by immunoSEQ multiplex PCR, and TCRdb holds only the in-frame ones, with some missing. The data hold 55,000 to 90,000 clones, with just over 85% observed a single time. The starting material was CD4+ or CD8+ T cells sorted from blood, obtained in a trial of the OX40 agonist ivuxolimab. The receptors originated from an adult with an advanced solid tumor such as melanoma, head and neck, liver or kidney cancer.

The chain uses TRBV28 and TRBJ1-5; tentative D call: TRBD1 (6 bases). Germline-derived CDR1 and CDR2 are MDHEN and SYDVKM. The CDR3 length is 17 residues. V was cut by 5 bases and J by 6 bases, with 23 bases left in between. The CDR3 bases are TGTGCCAGCAGTACGGGGGACTCGGACAGCTCTTTTCAGCCCCAGCATTTT. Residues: CASSTGDSDSSFQPQHF.

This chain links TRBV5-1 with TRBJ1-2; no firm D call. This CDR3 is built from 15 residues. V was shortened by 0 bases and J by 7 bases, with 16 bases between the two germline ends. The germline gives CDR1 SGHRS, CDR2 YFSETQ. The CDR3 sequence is CASSLEASGAAGYTF. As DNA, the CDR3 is TGCGCCAGCAGCTTGGAGGCATCCGGAGCGGCTGGCTACACCTTC.

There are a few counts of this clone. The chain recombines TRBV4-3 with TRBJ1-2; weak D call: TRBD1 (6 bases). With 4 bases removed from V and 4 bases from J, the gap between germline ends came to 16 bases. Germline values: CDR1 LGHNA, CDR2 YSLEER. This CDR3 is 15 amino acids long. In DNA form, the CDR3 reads TGCGCCAGCAGCCCGGGTGGGGTAGGGGGCTATGGCTACACCTTC. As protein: CASSPGGVGGYGYTF.

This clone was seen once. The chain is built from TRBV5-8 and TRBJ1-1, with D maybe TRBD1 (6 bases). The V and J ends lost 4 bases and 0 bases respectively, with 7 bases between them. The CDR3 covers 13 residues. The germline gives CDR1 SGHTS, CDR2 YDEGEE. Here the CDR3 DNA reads TGTGCCAGCAGCCGACAGGTGAACACTGAAGCTTTCTTT. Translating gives CASSRQVNTEAFF.

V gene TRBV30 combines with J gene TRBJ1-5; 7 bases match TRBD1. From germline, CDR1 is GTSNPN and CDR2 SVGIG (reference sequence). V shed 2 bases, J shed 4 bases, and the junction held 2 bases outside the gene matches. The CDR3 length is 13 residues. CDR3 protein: CAWSTGVNQPQHF. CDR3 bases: TGTGCCTGGAGTACAGGGGTTAATCAGCCCCAGCATTTT.

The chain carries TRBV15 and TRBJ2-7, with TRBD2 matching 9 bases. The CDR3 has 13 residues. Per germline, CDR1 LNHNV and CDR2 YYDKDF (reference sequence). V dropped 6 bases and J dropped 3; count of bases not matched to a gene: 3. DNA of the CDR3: TGTGCCACCAGTCCGACTAGCGGCTACGAGCAGTACTTC. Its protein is CATSPTSGYEQYF. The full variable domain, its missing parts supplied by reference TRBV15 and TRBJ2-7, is DAMVIQNPRYQVTQFGKPVTLSCSQTLNHNVMYWYQQKSSQAPKLLFHYYDKDFNNEADTPDNFQSRRPNTSFCFLDIRSPGLGDTAMYLCATSPTSGYEQYFGPGTRLTVT.

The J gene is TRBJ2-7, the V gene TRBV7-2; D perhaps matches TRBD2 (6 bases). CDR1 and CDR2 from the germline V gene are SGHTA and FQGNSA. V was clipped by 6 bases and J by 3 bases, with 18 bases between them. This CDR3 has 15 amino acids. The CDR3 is CASSWKGGGSYEQYF. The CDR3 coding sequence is TGTGCCAGCAGTTGGAAGGGAGGCGGAAGCTACGAGCAGTACTTC.

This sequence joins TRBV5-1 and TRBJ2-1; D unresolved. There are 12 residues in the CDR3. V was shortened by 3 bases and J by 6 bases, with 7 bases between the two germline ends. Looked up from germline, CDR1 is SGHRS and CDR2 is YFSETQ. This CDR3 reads CASSSRPNEQFF. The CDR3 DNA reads TGCGCCAGCAGCTCTAGACCCAATGAGCAGTTCTTC.